The 21 T cell receptor beta chains below come from one sample, sequenced in a study of cytomegalovirus exposure and HLA in healthy donors. PCR employed 60 Vbeta and 13 Jbeta primers. Method: immunoSEQ multiplex PCR; TCRdb's copy keeps in-frame clones and lacks some. The data contain over 100,000 clones, 79% of them singletons. The sample was PBMCs. Receptors originate from a male donor in good health and CMV-seronegative.

This sequence joins TRBV10-1 and TRBJ1-4, with a possible D match to TRBD1 (6 bases). The CDR3 has 14 residues. The germline gives CDR1 WNHNN, CDR2 SYGVQD (reference sequence). Trimming pared 3 bases from V and 5 bases from J, leaving 10 bases between. CDR3 in DNA: TGCGCCAGCAGTGACCGGCAGGGGAATGAAAAACTGTTTTTT. Its protein product is CASSDRQGNEKLFF.

The chain is built from TRBV30 and TRBJ1-2; D unclear. The CDR3 spans 13 residues. Trimming cost V 3 bases and J 3 bases, with 11 bases left between them. From germline, CDR1 is GTSNPN and CDR2 SVGIG (reference sequence). CDR3 in amino acids: CAWREPGDYGYTF. CDR3 nucleotides: TGTGCCTGGAGAGAACCCGGTGACTATGGCTACACCTTC.

This chain connects TRBV6-5 to TRBJ1-2; weak D call: TRBD1 (6 bases). Trimming left V 6 bases short and J 0 bases short, with 14 bases between. Germline-derived CDR1 and CDR2 are MNHEY and SVGAGI. This CDR3 comprises 15 residues. For the CDR3, the DNA is TGTGCCAGCAGGGGAGGGGGGAGGCCTAACTATGGCTACACCTTC. This sequence encodes CASRGGGRPNYGYTF.

The chain joins TRBV19 to TRBJ1-4; D possibly corresponds to TRBD1 (5 bases). Germline CDR1 is LNHDA and CDR2 is SQIVND (reference sequence). The CDR3 length is 14 residues. V lost 3 bases and J 7 bases, leaving 12 bases between the germline ends. CDR3 DNA sequence: TGTGCCAGTAGTATGGTTACGGGGGTTGAAAAACTGTTTTTT. Translation: CASSMVTGVEKLFF.

The rearrangement links TRBV19 to TRBJ2-3; TRBD1 is a possible D gene (6 bases). The CDR3 is made up of 13 amino acids. CDR1 and CDR2 (germline): LNHDA, SQIVND (reference sequence). V lost 3 bases to trimming and J lost 3 bases, with 7 bases between them. The CDR3 loop is CASSMDRTDTQYF. CDR3 nucleotides: TGTGCCAGTAGTATGGACAGAACAGATACGCAGTATTTT.

The chain recombines TRBV7-9 with TRBJ1-6; no clear D gene. Deletions cut 1 base from V and 7 bases from J, with 20 bases between. The germline CDR1 and CDR2 sequences are SEHNR and FQNEAQ (reference sequence). CDR3 length: 18 amino acids. The CDR3 is CASSLGPLSVTLNSPLHF. Here the CDR3 DNA reads TGTGCCAGCAGCTTAGGGCCCCTCAGCGTTACCTTGAATTCACCCCTCCACTTT.

The count of this clone is one. The J gene is TRBJ2-5, the V gene TRBV6-1, with TRBD1 identical over 10 bases. This CDR3 has 11 amino acids. The V gene's germline CDR1 is MNHNS and CDR2 SASEGT. With V trimmed by 11 bases and J by 11 bases, 8 bases remained unmatched. CDR3 loop: CAGQGVREQYF. For the CDR3, the DNA is TGTGCCGGACAGGGGGTAAGGGAGCAGTACTTC.

About this clone: Other nucleotide sequences from this sample produce the same CDR3. The gene calls are TRBV6-6 and TRBJ1-5; 10 nucleotides line up with TRBD1. The CDR3 runs 15 residues. V dropped 6 bases and J dropped 2; count of bases not matched to a gene: 4. The germline V gene encodes CDR1 MNHNY and CDR2 SVGAGI (reference sequence). CDR3 in amino acids: CASSFGQGGNQPQHF. The CDR3 DNA is TGTGCCAGCAGCTTCGGACAGGGGGGCAATCAGCCCCAGCATTTT.

This chain joins TRBV13 and TRBJ2-2; 8 bases are shared with TRBD2. V shed 4 bases, J shed 6 bases, and the junction held 4 bases outside the gene matches. This CDR3 region has 14 residues. Germline V lookup: CDR1 PRHDT, CDR2 FYEKMQ (reference sequence). The CDR3 bases are TGTGCCAGCAGCTCCCCGGGGGGGTCCGGGGAGCTGTTTTTT. Encoded protein: CASSSPGGSGELFF. The full variable domain, completed using reference TRBV13 and TRBJ2-2, is AAGVIQSPRHLIKEKRETATLKCYPIPRHDTVYWYQQGPGQDPQFLISFYEKMQSDKGSIPDRFSAQQFSDYHSELNMSSLELGDSALYFCASSSPGGSGELFFGEGSRLTVL.

The chain couples TRBV9 to TRBJ2-3; D is possibly TRBD2 (6 bases). V lost 3 bases and J 4 bases, leaving 12 bases between the germline ends. The CDR3 contains 14 residues. CDR1 and CDR2 from the germline V gene are SGDLS and YYNGEE. CDR3 sequence reads: CASSGRDLSDTQYF. The DNA for the CDR3 is TGTGCCAGCAGCGGGAGGGACTTATCAGATACGCAGTATTTT.

In this sample, this clone turned up once. V and J are TRBV5-1 and TRBJ2-5, with TRBD2 matching over 15 bases. CDR3 length: 17 amino acids. Germline CDR1 and CDR2: SGHRS and YFSETQ. V shed 0 bases and J 5 bases; nucleotides not matched to a gene: 5. The CDR3 DNA sequence: TGCGCCAGCAGCTTGGGGACTAGCGGGGGGGCCGGGGAGACCCAGTACTTC. Its protein is CASSLGTSGGAGETQYF.

This chain links TRBV4-3 with TRBJ1-1; TRBD1 agrees at 8 bases. CDR3 length: 15 amino acids. Germline V gene sequence: CDR1 LGHNA, CDR2 YSLEER. J gave up 6 bases and V 1 base, and 7 bases lay outside the gene matches. The CDR3 sequence is CASSQALTGDAEAFF. DNA of the CDR3: TGCGCCAGCAGCCAAGCCCTGACAGGGGACGCTGAAGCTTTCTTT.

V gene TRBV9 combines with J gene TRBJ2-2; possible D gene TRBD1, 5 bases. The length of the CDR3 is 15 residues. CDR1 and CDR2 from the germline V gene are SGDLS and YYNGEE. V gave up 3 bases and J gave up 2 bases, with 11 bases separating them. CDR3 residues: CASSGTSSNTGELFF. The DNA for the CDR3 is TGTGCCAGCAGCGGGACAAGTTCCAACACCGGGGAGCTGTTTTTT. Complete variable domain (other parts from reference TRBV9 and TRBJ2-2): DSGVTQTPKHLITATGQRVTLRCSPRSGDLSVYWYQQSLDQGLQFLIQYYNGEERAKGNILERFSAQQFPDLHSELNLSSLELGDSALYFCASSGTSSNTGELFFGEGSRLTVL.

The V call is TRBV19, the J call TRBJ2-7; 10 nucleotides agree with TRBD1. Germline-derived CDR1 and CDR2 are LNHDA and SQIVND (reference sequence). CDR3 length equals 17 residues. The junction had 21 bases not matched to a gene; V was cut back by 9 bases and J by 7 bases. The CDR3 DNA sequence: TGTGCCAGCCGAAGACCCTTAACCGACAGGGGGCGCGAGGAGCAGTACTTC. Protein sequence: CASRRPLTDRGREEQYF.

The V and J genes are TRBV9 and TRBJ2-1; TRBD2 aligns across 7 bases. Germline-derived CDR1 and CDR2 are SGDLS and YYNGEE. The CDR3 consists of 16 residues. The trim removed 0 bases at V and 5 bases at J, leaving 8 bases unmatched. CDR3 loop: CASSVARAGEDNEQFF. CDR3 nucleotides: TGTGCCAGCAGCGTAGCACGGGCGGGGGAGGACAATGAGCAGTTCTTC.

V usage is TRBV7-9 and J usage is TRBJ2-7; 10 positions match TRBD2. The V segment lost 2 bases and the J segment 6 bases; nucleotides outside the gene matches: 4. This CDR3 is built from 14 residues. CDR1 SEHNR and CDR2 FQNEAQ come from the germline V gene (reference sequence). CDR3 loop: CASSLPLAGAEQYF. The CDR3 region has the DNA TGTGCCAGCAGCTTACCTCTAGCGGGGGCCGAGCAGTACTTC.

The V call is TRBV5-1, the J call TRBJ2-5; tentatively, D is TRBD1 (6 bases). The CDR3 contains 15 residues. Germline loops: CDR1 SGHRS, CDR2 YFSETQ. The ends were cut back, 0 bases at V and 5 bases at J, with 14 bases in the middle. The CDR3, as DNA: TGCGCCAGCAGCTTGGTTCTAGGGGGTGGTGAGACCCAGTACTTC. Translation: CASSLVLGGGETQYF.

The chain recombines TRBV7-6 with TRBJ2-2; TRBD2 aligns across 12 bases. CDR1 is SGHVS, CDR2 FNYEAQ, per germline. V was pared by 6 bases and J by 8 bases, with 7 bases of the junction left unmatched. This CDR3 is built from 15 residues. The DNA for the CDR3 is TGTGCCAGCAGACAATCCGGGACTAGCGGGGGGGAGCTGTTTTTT. Translated: CASRQSGTSGGELFF.

The V call is TRBV5-6, the J call TRBJ1-6; 10 nucleotides line up with TRBD1. The CDR3 contains 17 residues. With V trimmed by 1 base and J by 7 bases, 8 bases remained unmatched. Germline CDR1 is SGHDT and CDR2 is YYEEEE. CDR3 loop: CASSLIGTGARNSPLHF. DNA for the CDR3: TGTGCCAGCAGCTTGATCGGGACAGGGGCTCGGAATTCACCCCTCCACTTT.

Of note for this clone: At one boundary the junction diverges from the germline segment, which might be a read error. The chain carries TRBV7-9 and TRBJ1-5; D gene unclear. CDR1 and CDR2 from the germline V gene are SEHNR and FQNEAQ (reference sequence). The CDR3 is 14 residues long. CDR3 amino acids: CSSSSGNHNQPQHF. CDR3 DNA: TGTTCCAGCAGCTCGGGGAACCACAATCAGCCCCAGCATTTT.

This clone was seen a few times. This rearrangement joins TRBV11-3 to TRBJ2-6; 7 nucleotides line up with TRBD2. Germline CDR1 SGHNT, CDR2 YENEEA. V shed 5 bases, J shed 1 base, and the junction held 14 bases outside the gene matches. This CDR3 is built from 19 residues. The CDR3 here is CASSPRGGWGGSGANVLTF. CDR3 sequence (DNA): TGTGCCAGCAGCCCTAGAGGTGGGTGGGGGGGGTCTGGGGCCAACGTCCTGACTTTC.